The present entry profiles one T cell receptor beta chain with its context. This specimen comes from a study of blood T cell repertoires in COVID-19. Study-level information: Italy, Spain and the United States were the sources of the convalescent and acute COVID-19 samples. Sources were T cells, B-cell-depleted T cells, or PBMCs; the material itself was cDNA or gDNA.

Sequencing used immunoSEQ multiplex PCR; TCRdb keeps in-frame clones, though not all of them. The repertoire includes about 59,000 clones, roughly 87% of them detected once, and about 5.1% sits in the top ten. This CDR3 is 16 amino acids long. In germline, CDR1 is SGHTA, CDR2 FQGTGA. After removal of 4 bases from V and 5 bases from J, the junction contained 10 bases not matched to a gene. The J gene is TRBJ2-2, the V gene TRBV7-3; 7 bases map to TRBD2. The source material was peripheral blood. The TCR was taken from a man older than 75 in a cohort sampled during active COVID-19. The CDR3 nucleotides read TGTGCCAGCAGCTCGGCCCCCAGCGGGATAACCGGGGAGCTGTTTTTT. Protein: CASSSAPSGITGELFF. Together with reference TRBV7-3 and TRBJ2-2, the CDR3 gives the full variable domain: GAGVSQTPSNKVTEKGKYVELRCDPISGHTALYWYRQSLGQGPEFLIYFQGTGAADDSGLPNDRFFAVRPEGSVSTLKIQRTERGDSAVYLCASSSAPSGITGELFFGEGSRLTVL.